This entry lists 19 T cell receptor beta chains sequenced from one sample in a study of cytomegalovirus exposure and HLA in healthy donors. Both 60 Vbeta primers and 13 Jbeta primers went into the PCR. The assay was immunoSEQ multiplex PCR, and TCRdb's table has in-frame clones only and misses some. Among about 170,000 clones listed, about 88% were seen once. Sequencing was performed on PBMCs. These receptors were taken from a man aged 18 to 30 in good health and CMV-seropositive.

The chain recombines TRBV7-9 with TRBJ1-1, with D maybe TRBD1 (5 bases). The CDR3 has 16 amino acids. Germline V lookup: CDR1 SEHNR, CDR2 FQNEAQ (reference sequence). Trimming stripped 0 bases from V and 3 bases from J, with 14 bases between. CDR3 DNA: TGTGCCAGCAGCTTAGCGACCAGGGATTGGCACACTGAAGCTTTCTTT. Protein product: CASSLATRDWHTEAFF.

The CDR3: CASSIRTGITDTQYF. CDR3 nucleotides: TGTGCCAGCAGCATAAGGACAGGCATCACAGATACGCAGTATTTT. This chain links TRBV7-2 with TRBJ2-3; 7 nucleotides align to TRBD1. CDR3 length: 15 amino acids. Germline V gene data show CDR1 as SGHTA and CDR2 as FQGNSA. Germline trimming cut 5 bases from V and 2 bases from J; bases unmatched to any gene: 7.

This chain uses TRBV4-1 with TRBJ2-5; 12 nucleotides line up with TRBD2. The CDR3 sequence is 15 residues long. V shed 4 bases and J 4 bases; nucleotides not matched to a gene: 4. CDR1 is MGHRA and CDR2 is YSYEKL in the germline V gene. Written as DNA, the CDR3 is TGCGCCAGCAGCCCTCTAGCGGGGGGGGGAGAGACCCAGTACTTC. This translates into CASSPLAGGGETQYF.

The V and J genes are TRBV27 and TRBJ2-1; D possibly corresponds to TRBD1 (6 bases). The CDR3 totals 13 residues. Trimming cost V 6 bases and J 8 bases, with 14 bases left between them. Germline CDR1 reads MNHEY; CDR2 reads SMNVEV (reference sequence). CDR3: CASSFHRADEQFF. The CDR3 DNA sequence: TGTGCCAGCAGCTTCCACAGGGCGGATGAGCAGTTCTTC.

The chain joins TRBV4-3 to TRBJ2-3; 11 bases align to TRBD1. The length of the CDR3 is 15 residues. Germline CDR1 and CDR2: LGHNA and YSLEER. V shed 4 bases, J shed 6 bases, and the junction held 6 bases outside the gene matches. CDR3 DNA: TGCGCCAGCAGCCCAGGGACAGGGGGTTTTGATACGCAGTATTTT. Its translation: CASSPGTGGFDTQYF.

The J gene is TRBJ1-2, the V gene TRBV6-5; perhaps TRBD1 as D (5 bases). The CDR3 consists of 13 residues. With 7 bases removed from V and 2 bases from J, the gap between germline ends came to 11 bases. Per the germline V gene, CDR1 is MNHEY and CDR2 is SVGAGI. The CDR3 loop is CASTQGRNYGYTF. The CDR3 coding sequence is TGTGCCAGCACCCAGGGAAGGAACTATGGCTACACCTTC.

In its sample, this clone was seen a few times. The chain uses TRBV5-1 and TRBJ1-4, with 9 bases fitting TRBD1. This CDR3 comprises 16 residues. From germline, CDR1 is SGHRS and CDR2 YFSETQ. V lost 0 bases to trimming and J lost 3 bases; unmatched junction nucleotides: 3. This CDR3 is CASSLGWTGANEKLFF. The CDR3, as DNA: TGCGCCAGCAGCTTGGGATGGACAGGGGCTAATGAAAAACTGTTTTTT.

This clone was observed once. The gene calls are TRBV15 and TRBJ1-2; the match to TRBD1 covers 9 bases. Losses at the gene ends were 5 bases for V and 6 bases for J; bases not matched to a gene: 13. The V gene's germline CDR1 is LNHNV and CDR2 YYDKDF (reference sequence). This CDR3 is 16 amino acids long. The CDR3: CATSQPGQGWEDGYTF. In DNA, the CDR3 is TGTGCCACCAGCCAGCCGGGACAGGGTTGGGAGGATGGCTACACCTTC.

This clone showed up just a few times. This chain connects TRBV29-1 to TRBJ1-1; D is possibly TRBD1 (6 bases). CDR1 and CDR2 (germline): SQVTM, ANQGSEA. Trimming removed 7 bases at V and 5 bases at J, with 11 bases between. There are 11 residues in the CDR3. CDR3 sequence: CSGERGTEAFF. The CDR3 bases are TGCAGCGGCGAGAGGGGGACTGAAGCTTTCTTT. Full variable domain (outside the CDR3, taken from reference TRBV29-1 and TRBJ1-1): SAVISQKPSRDICQRGTSLTIQCQVDSQVTMMFWYRQQPGQSLTLIATANQGSEATYESGFVIDKFPISRPNLTFSTLTVSNMSPEDSSIYLCSGERGTEAFFGQGTRLTVV.

This chain joins TRBV9 and TRBJ2-1; 8 nucleotides line up with TRBD1. The CDR3 is 13 amino acids. CDR1 is SGDLS, CDR2 YYNGEE, per germline. Trimming at V came to 4 bases and at J to 10 bases, leaving 7 bases not matched to a gene. DNA for the CDR3: TGTGCCAGCAGCCCAGGGGGCCTGAGGGAGCAGTTCTTC. It translates to CASSPGGLREQFF.

This chain connects TRBV5-1 to TRBJ1-6, with 7 nucleotides matching TRBD1. The CDR3 runs to 14 residues. V gave up 4 bases and J gave up 7 bases; unmatched junction bases: 5. CDR1 and CDR2 (germline): SGHRS, YFSETQ. CDR3 amino acids: CASSVRDSNSPLHF. In DNA, the CDR3 is TGCGCCAGCAGCGTCCGGGACAGCAATTCACCCCTCCACTTT.

The chain is built from TRBV6-5 and TRBJ1-3; D is undetermined. The CDR3 is 14 residues long. V was cut by 5 bases and J by 0 bases, with 8 bases left in between. The germline CDR1 and CDR2 sequences are MNHEY and SVGAGI. CDR3 DNA sequence: TGTGCCAGCAGTCTCGGGATCTCTGGAAACACCATATATTTT. Translated, it gives CASSLGISGNTIYF.

The chain links TRBV19 to TRBJ2-3, with D maybe TRBD2 (5 bases). Trimming stripped 3 bases from V and 4 bases from J, with 11 bases between. This CDR3 comprises 14 residues. Germline V gene data show CDR1 as LNHDA and CDR2 as SQIVND (reference sequence). The CDR3 here is CASSISGFADTQYF. CDR3 nucleotides: TGTGCCAGTAGTATCTCGGGGTTTGCAGATACGCAGTATTTT. The full variable domain, completed using reference TRBV19 and TRBJ2-3, is DGGITQSPKYLFRKEGQNVTLSCEQNLNHDAMYWYRQDPGQGLRLIYYSQIVNDFQKGDIAEGYSVSREKKESFPLTVTSAQKNPTAFYLCASSISGFADTQYFGPGTRLTVL.

This clone was detected once. The V call is TRBV4-3, the J call TRBJ1-5; TRBD1 agrees at 8 bases. V lost 3 bases to trimming and J lost 5 bases; unmatched junction nucleotides: 6. This CDR3 contains 15 residues. Per germline, CDR1 LGHNA and CDR2 YSLEER. CDR3 in DNA: TGCGCCAGCAGCCACAGACAGGGGCCCGATCAGCCCCAGCATTTT. Its protein product is CASSHRQGPDQPQHF.

This clone was counted a single time. J is TRBJ2-2 and V is TRBV4-2, with D uncertain. This CDR3 region has 15 residues. V dropped 2 bases and J dropped 6 bases, with 13 bases sitting between them. Germline V gives CDR1 LGHNA, CDR2 YNFKEQ. CDR3 bases: TGTGCCAGCAGCCAATTAGCTTCAGACGCCGGGGAGCTGTTTTTT. Its translation is CASSQLASDAGELFF.

This chain links TRBV9 with TRBJ2-3; D may be TRBD1 (5 bases). The CDR3 spans 13 residues. Germline values: CDR1 SGDLS, CDR2 YYNGEE. Trimming removed 4 bases from V and 6 bases from J, with 12 bases in between. CDR3 in DNA: TGTGCCAGCAGCCCAGACCAGGGTGATACGCAGTATTTT. Protein sequence: CASSPDQGDTQYF.

This sequence joins TRBV15 and TRBJ1-2; D gene ambiguous. CDR1 LNHNV and CDR2 YYDKDF come from the germline V gene (reference sequence). The CDR3 is made up of 13 amino acids. Trimming took off 4 bases at V and 7 bases at J, with 13 bases between the two ends. The chain's CDR3 is CATSMFRESGYTF. For the CDR3, the DNA is TGTGCCACCAGCATGTTTAGGGAGAGTGGCTACACCTTC.

The chain carries TRBV5-4 and TRBJ1-2, with 7 bases aligning to TRBD1. The junction had 6 bases not matched to a gene; V was cut back by 3 bases and J by 4 bases. The CDR3 is 14 amino acids. Germline assignment: CDR1 SGHNT and CDR2 YYREEE (reference sequence). The CDR3 DNA reads as TGTGCCAGCAGCTCCACCGGGACAGCCTATGGCTACACCTTC. Protein: CASSSTGTAYGYTF.

This chain connects TRBV4-2 to TRBJ2-2; the match to TRBD2 covers 13 bases. Looked up from germline, CDR1 is LGHNA and CDR2 is YNFKEQ. CDR3 length: 17 residues. J gave up 0 bases and V 3 bases, and 1 base lay outside the gene matches. The CDR3 spells CASSQGTSGANTGELFF. CDR3 DNA: TGTGCCAGCAGCCAGGGGACTAGCGGGGCGAACACCGGGGAGCTGTTTTTT.